A selection of T cell receptor beta chains follows, all from one sample in a study of blood T cells in healthy people across ages. TCRdb reanalysed the 5' RACE reads using MiXCR and keeps one entry per CDR3 protein. The sample lists 800,000 to 1,300,000 distinct CDR3 sequences, under 30% occurring once. A further study also used this sample, focusing on T cells of mothers and their children.

The sample consisted of blood. Every receptor here comes from a girl aged 2 to 10 in good health. Both conserved end residues are part of each CDR3.

V gene	J gene	CDR3 protein
TRBV15	TRBJ2-1	CATSRDRGLANEQFF
TRBV11-3	TRBJ2-7	CASSSTLDEQYF
TRBV11-2	TRBJ1-1	CASSLTKQGEAFF
TRBV7-2	TRBJ2-3	CASSWAASGRPDTQYF
TRBV3-1	TRBJ2-1	CASSQVSYEQFF
TRBV20-1	TRBJ2-7	CSARDPFGYEQYF
TRBV6-2/TRBV6-3	TRBJ2-4	CACSGLKNIQYF
TRBV10-2	TRBJ2-5	CATTDPETQYF
TRBV25-1	TRBJ2-3	CASRLAEVDTQYF
TRBV5-1	TRBJ2-1	CASSLGGGGEEQFF
TRBV7-2	TRBJ2-2	CASSLVPGGAPGELFF
TRBV20-1	TRBJ2-3	CSARDGSGTDTQYF
TRBV18	TRBJ2-4	CASSPGSPKNIQYF
TRBV4-2	TRBJ1-2	CASSQAWDHYGYTF
TRBV27	TRBJ1-5	CASISLGGSNQPQHF
TRBV4-3	TRBJ2-7	CASSQVVDSPYEQYF